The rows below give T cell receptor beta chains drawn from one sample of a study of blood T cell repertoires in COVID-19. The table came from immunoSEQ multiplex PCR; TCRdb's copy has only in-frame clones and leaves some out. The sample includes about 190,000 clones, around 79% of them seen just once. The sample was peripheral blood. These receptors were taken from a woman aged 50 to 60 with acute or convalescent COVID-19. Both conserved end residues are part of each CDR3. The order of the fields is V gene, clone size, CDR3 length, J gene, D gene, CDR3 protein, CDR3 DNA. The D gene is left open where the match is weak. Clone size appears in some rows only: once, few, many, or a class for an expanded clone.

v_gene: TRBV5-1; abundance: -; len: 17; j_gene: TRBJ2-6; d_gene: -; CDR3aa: CASSLGSTGPGANVLTF; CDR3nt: TGCGCCAGCAGCTTGGGCTCAACAGGGCCTGGGGCCAACGTCCTGACTTTC
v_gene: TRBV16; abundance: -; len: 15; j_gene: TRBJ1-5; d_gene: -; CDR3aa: CASSPIRNTNQPQHF; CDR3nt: TGTGCCAGCAGCCCTATAAGAAATACCAATCAGCCCCAGCATTTT
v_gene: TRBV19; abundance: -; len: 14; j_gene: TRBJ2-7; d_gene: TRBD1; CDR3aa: CASSMVNRGAEQYF; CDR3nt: TGTGCCAGTAGTATGGTAAACAGGGGGGCCGAGCAGTACTTC
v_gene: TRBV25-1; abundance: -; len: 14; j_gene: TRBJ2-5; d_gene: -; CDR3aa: CASSESGSQETQYF; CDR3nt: TGTGCCAGCAGTGAATCTGGCTCCCAAGAGACCCAGTACTTC
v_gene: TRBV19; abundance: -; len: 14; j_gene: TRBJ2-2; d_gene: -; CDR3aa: CASPEYTSRGELFF; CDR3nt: TGTGCCAGTCCGGAATATACTAGCCGCGGGGAGCTGTTTTTT
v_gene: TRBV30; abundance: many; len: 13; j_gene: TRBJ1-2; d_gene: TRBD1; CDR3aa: CAWDPGQGYGYTF; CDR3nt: TGTGCCTGGGACCCTGGACAGGGCTATGGCTACACCTTC
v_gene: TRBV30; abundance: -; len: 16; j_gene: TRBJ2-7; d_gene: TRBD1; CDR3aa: CAWTQLSGTGVGEQYF; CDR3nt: TGTGCCTGGACTCAGCTTTCCGGAACAGGGGTTGGAGAGCAGTACTTC
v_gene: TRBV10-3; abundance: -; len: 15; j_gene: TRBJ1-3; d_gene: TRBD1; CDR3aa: CAIRAGGNTGNTIYF; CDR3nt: TGTGCCATCAGGGCAGGGGGCAATACTGGAAACACCATATATTTT
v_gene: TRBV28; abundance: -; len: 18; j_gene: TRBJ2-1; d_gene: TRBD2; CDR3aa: CASSFTGTGGGQYNEQFF; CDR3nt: TGTGCCAGCAGTTTCACCGGTACCGGGGGGGGGCAATACAATGAGCAGTTCTTC
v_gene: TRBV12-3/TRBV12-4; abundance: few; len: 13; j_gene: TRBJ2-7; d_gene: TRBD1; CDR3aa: CASSPQQGGEQYF; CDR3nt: TGTGCCAGCAGTCCCCAACAGGGGGGCGAGCAGTACTTC
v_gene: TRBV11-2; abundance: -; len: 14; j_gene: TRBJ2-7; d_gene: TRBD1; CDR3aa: CASNPPGQAYEQYF; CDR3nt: TGTGCCAGCAACCCTCCGGGACAGGCCTACGAGCAGTACTTC
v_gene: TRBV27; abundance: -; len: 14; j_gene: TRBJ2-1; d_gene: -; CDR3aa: CASRGSTLYNEQFF; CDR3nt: TGTGCCAGCAGGGGCAGCACTCTCTACAATGAGCAGTTCTTC
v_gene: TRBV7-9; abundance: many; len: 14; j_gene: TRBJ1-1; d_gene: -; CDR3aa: CASSLAPMNTEAFF; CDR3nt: TGTGCCAGCAGCTTAGCTCCAATGAACACTGAAGCTTTCTTT
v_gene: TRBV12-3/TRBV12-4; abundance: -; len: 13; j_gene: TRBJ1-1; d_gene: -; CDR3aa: CASSAGGRTEAFF; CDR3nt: TGTGCCAGCAGTGCCGGGGGACGGACTGAAGCTTTCTTT
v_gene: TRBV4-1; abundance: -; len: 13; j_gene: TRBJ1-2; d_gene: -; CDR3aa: CASSQATQGGYTF; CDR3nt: TGCGCCAGCAGCCAAGCCACCCAGGGTGGCTACACCTTC
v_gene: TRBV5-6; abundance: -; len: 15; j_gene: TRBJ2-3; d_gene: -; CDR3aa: CASSITGTLTDTQYF; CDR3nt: TGTGCCAGCAGCATCACCGGGACTCTCACAGATACGCAGTATTTT
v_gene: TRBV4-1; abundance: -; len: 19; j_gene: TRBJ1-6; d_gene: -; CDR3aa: CASSQEMVEGSSYNSPLHF; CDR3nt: TGCGCCAGCAGCCAAGAAATGGTGGAGGGGAGCTCCTATAATTCACCCCTCCACTTT
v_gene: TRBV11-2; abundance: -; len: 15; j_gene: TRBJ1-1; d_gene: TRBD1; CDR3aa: CASSRGQATNTEAFF; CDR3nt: TGTGCCAGCAGCCGGGGACAGGCGACGAACACTGAAGCTTTCTTT
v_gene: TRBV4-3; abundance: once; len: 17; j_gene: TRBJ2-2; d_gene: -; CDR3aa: CASSQVHPLEDTGELFF; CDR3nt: TGCGCCAGCAGCCAAGTTCACCCTCTCGAGGACACCGGGGAGCTGTTTTTT
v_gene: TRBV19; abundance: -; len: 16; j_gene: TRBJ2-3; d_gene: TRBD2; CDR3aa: CASSSGGRSFTDTQYF; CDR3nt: TGTGCCAGTAGCTCGGGGGGACGATCCTTCACAGATACGCAGTATTTT
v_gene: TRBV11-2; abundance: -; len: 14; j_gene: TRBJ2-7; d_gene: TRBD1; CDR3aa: CASSPGRGPYEQYF; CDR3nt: TGTGCCAGCAGCCCAGGCAGGGGGCCCTACGAGCAGTACTTC
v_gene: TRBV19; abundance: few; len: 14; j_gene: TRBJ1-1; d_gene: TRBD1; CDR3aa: CASSPGQDRPEAFF; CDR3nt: TGTGCCAGTAGTCCGGGACAGGATAGACCTGAAGCTTTCTTT
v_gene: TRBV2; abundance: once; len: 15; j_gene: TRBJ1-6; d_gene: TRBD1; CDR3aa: CASSGPGTANSPLHF; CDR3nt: TGTGCCAGCAGTGGCCCCGGGACAGCGAATTCACCCCTCCACTTT
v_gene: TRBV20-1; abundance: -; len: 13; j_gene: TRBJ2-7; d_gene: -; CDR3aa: CSASSVSSYEQYF; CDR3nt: TGCAGTGCTAGTTCCGTTTCCTCCTACGAGCAGTACTTC
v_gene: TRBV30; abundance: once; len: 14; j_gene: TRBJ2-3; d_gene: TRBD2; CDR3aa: CAWRLAGVTDTQYF; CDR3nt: TGTGCCTGGAGACTAGCGGGGGTCACAGATACGCAGTATTTT
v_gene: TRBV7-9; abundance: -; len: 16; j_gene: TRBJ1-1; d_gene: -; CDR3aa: CASSFGWAGQNTEAFF; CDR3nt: TGTGCCAGCAGCTTCGGATGGGCAGGGCAGAACACTGAAGCTTTCTTT
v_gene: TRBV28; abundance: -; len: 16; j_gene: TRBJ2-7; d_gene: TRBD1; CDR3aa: CASSSRRQGVAYEQYF; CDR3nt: TGTGCCAGCAGTTCACGACGGCAGGGGGTAGCCTACGAGCAGTACTTC
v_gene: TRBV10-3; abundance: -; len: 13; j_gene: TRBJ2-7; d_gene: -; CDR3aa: CAIRVALLYEQYF; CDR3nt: TGTGCCATCAGGGTAGCGCTATTGTACGAGCAGTACTTC
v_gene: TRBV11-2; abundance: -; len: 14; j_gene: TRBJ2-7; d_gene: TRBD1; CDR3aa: CASSPGTGGGEQYF; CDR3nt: TGTGCCAGCAGCCCCGGGACAGGGGGCGGCGAGCAGTACTTC
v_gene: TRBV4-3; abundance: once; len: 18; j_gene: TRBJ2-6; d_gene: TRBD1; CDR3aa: CASSPGTGGVRGANVLTF; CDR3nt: TGCGCCAGCAGCCCCGGGACAGGGGGCGTCCGGGGGGCCAACGTCCTGACTTTC
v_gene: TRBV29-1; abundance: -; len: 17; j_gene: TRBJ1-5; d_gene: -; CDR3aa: CSVLLCPQVFTNQPQHF; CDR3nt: TGCAGCGTCCTTCTTTGCCCCCAGGTATTTACCAATCAGCCCCAGCATTTT
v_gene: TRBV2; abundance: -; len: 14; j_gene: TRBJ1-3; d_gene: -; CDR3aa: CASSAQGGGNTIYF; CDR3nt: TGTGCCAGCAGTGCCCAGGGCGGTGGAAACACCATATATTTT
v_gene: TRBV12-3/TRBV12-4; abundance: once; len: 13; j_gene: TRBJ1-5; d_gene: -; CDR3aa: CASSLRGGQPQHF; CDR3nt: TGTGCCAGCAGTTTAAGGGGTGGTCAGCCCCAGCATTTT
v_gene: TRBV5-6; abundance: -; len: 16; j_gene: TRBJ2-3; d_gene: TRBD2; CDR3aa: CASSPLAGGNIDTQYF; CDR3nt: TGTGCCAGCAGCCCACTAGCGGGAGGAAATATAGATACGCAGTATTTT
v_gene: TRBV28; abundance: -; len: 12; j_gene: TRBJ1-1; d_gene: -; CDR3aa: CASAQPRAGGFF; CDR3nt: TGTGCCAGCGCCCAACCCAGGGCCGGGGGTTTCTTT
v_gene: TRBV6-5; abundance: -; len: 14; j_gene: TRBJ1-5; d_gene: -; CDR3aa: CASSPGFVLKPQHF; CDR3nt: TGTGCCAGTTCCCCCGGGTTTGTCCTCAAGCCCCAGCATTTT
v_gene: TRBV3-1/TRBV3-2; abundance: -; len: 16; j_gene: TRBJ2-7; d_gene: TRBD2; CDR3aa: CASSHSSTSGYYEQYF; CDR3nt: TGTGCCAGCAGCCACTCCTCCACTAGCGGGTATTACGAGCAGTACTTC
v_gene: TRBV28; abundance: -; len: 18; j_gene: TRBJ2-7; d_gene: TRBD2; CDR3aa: CASSLVGWMGTSGNEQYF; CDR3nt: TGTGCCAGCAGTTTAGTCGGTTGGATGGGAACTAGCGGGAACGAGCAGTACTTC
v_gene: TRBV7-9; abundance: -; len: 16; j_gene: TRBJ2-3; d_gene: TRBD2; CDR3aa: CASSSSSGRATDTQYF; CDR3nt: TGTGCCAGCAGCTCCTCTAGCGGGAGGGCCACAGATACGCAGTATTTT
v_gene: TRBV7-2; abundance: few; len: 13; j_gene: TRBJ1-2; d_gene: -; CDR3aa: CASSSDRFYGYTF; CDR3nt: TGTGCCAGCAGCTCCGACAGGTTCTATGGCTACACCTTC
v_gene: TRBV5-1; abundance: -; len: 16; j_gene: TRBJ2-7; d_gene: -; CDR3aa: CASSYLGGWQAYEQYF; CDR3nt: TGCGCCAGCAGCTATCTTGGAGGGTGGCAAGCCTACGAGCAGTACTTC
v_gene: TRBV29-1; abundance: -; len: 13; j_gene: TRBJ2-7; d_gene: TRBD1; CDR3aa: CSVERGTGTGQYF; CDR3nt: TGCAGCGTTGAACGAGGGACCGGGACAGGACAGTACTTC
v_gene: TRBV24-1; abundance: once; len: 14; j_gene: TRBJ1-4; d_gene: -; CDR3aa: CATSSGVGVEKLFF; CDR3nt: TGTGCCACCTCCTCAGGGGTAGGAGTTGAAAAACTGTTTTTT
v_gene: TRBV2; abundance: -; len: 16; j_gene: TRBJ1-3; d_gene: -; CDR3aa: CASSEIGGYSGNTIYF; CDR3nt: TGTGCCAGCAGTGAAATCGGGGGATACTCTGGAAACACCATATATTTT
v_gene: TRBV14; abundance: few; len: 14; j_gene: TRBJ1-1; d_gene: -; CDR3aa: CASTPGGGRTEAFF; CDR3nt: TGTGCCAGCACCCCGGGAGGGGGACGGACTGAAGCTTTCTTT
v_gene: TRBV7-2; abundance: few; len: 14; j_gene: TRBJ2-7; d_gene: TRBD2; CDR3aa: CASSLASGGSKQYF; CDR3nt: TGTGCCAGCAGCTTAGCTAGCGGGGGTAGTAAGCAGTACTTC
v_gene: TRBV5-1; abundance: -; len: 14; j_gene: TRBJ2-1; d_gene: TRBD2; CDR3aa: CASTSSGGYNEQFF; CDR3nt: TGCGCCAGCACCTCTAGCGGGGGCTACAATGAGCAGTTCTTC
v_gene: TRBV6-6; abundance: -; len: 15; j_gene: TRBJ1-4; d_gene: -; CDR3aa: CASSYRRGDSEKLFF; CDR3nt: TGTGCCAGCAGTTATCGACGGGGGGATTCTGAAAAACTGTTTTTT
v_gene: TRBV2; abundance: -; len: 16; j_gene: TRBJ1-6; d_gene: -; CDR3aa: CASSARTSSYNSPLHF; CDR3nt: TGTGCCAGCAGTGCTCGCACTAGCTCCTATAATTCACCCCTCCACTTT